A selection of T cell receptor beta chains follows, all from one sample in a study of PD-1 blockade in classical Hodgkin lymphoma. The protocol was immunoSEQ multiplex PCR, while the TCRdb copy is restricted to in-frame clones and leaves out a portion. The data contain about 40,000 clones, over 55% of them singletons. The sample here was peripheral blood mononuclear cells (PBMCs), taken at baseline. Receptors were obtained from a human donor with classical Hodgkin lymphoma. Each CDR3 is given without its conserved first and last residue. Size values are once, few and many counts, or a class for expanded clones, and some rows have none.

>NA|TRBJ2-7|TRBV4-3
ASSQETGDSFYEQY
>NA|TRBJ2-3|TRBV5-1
ASSLEPGALTDTQY
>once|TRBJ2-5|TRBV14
ASSQLPGFGETQY
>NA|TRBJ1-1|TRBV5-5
APNLNTEAF
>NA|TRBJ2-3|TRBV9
ASSPGGRRADTQY
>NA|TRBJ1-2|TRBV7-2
ASSLAPGDGYT
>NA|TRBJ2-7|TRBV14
ASSQWGKLAGAREQY
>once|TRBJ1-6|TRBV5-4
ASSVDGNSPLH
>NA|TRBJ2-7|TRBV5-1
ASSLGYEQY
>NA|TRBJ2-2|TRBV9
ASSEGLAGVGNTGELF
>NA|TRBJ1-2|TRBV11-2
ASSPTSANYGYT
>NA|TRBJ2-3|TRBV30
AWSGGPSPTDTQY
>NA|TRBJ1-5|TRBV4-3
ASSQGTGGEQPQH
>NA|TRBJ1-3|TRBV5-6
ASSLVGQNGNTIY
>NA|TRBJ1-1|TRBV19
ASSRQGRATEAF
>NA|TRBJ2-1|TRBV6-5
ASSPREITYNEQF
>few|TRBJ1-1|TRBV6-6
ASSYGDTMNTEAF
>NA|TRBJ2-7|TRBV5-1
ASSLAGLSYEQY
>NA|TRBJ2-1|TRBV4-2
ASSQDRTGRGNEQF
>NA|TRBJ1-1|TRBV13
ASSRGRPNTEAF
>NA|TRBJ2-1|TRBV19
ASSLRGPYNEQF
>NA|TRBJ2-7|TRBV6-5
ASSYARGDYEQY
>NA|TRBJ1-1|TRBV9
ASSTGHKAEAF
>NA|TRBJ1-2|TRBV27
ASTLTQGNNGYT
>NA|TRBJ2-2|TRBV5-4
ASSLGSYTGELF
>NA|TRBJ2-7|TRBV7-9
ASSLARQGVKY
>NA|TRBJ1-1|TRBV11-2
ASSYTRNTEAF
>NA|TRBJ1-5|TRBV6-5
ASSLTRRNQPQH
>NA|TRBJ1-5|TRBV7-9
ASSSGGSNQPQH
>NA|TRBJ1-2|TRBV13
ASSLDERGSNYGYT
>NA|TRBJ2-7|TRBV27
ASSSGTGGYEQY
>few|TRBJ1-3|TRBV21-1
ASSKGRVY
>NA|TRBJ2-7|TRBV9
ASSVGVGGVYEQY
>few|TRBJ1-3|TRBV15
ATSRGRGSGNTIY
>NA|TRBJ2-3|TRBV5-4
ASSSRRQGRSDTQY
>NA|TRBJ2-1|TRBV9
ASSGGGVNEQF
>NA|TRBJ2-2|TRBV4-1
ASSLSGELF
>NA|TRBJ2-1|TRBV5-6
ASSLGTTSGPYNEQF
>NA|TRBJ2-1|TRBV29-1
SGSPGTHNEQF
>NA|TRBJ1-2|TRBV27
ASSTQIGGDYGYT
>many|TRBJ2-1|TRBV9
ASSPNNEQF
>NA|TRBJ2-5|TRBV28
ASSFRREETQY